This T cell receptor (beta chain) is from a study of blood T cell repertoires in COVID-19. About the study: Specimens from acute and convalescent COVID-19 originated in the United States, Italy and Spain. PBMCs, B-cell-depleted T cells, or T cells were the source of the cDNA or gDNA that made up the material.

Original processing notes: Scientists estimated how many nucleated cells there were by amplifying reference gene primers. Clones were sequenced by immunoSEQ multiplex PCR, and TCRdb holds only the in-frame ones, with some missing. V, J and clone size are those of that table, while D and trimming were read from the DNA. The repertoire holds more than 55,000 clones, with about 77% as singletons. Trimming took off 5 bases at V and 4 bases at J, with 11 bases between the two ends. Looked up from germline, CDR1 is MNHEY and CDR2 is SMNVEV (reference sequence). The CDR3 length is 13 residues. This receptor was taken from a man older than 75 with active or convalescent COVID-19. The sequenced sample was peripheral blood. The chain couples TRBV27 to TRBJ1-2; a weak D match, TRBD1 (6 bases). The CDR3 DNA reads TGTGCCAGCAGTCCCTACAGGGCCTATGGCTACACCTTC. Translated, it gives CASSPYRAYGYTF.